These T cell receptor beta chains were read from a single sample in a study of identical twins. MiXCR, applied by TCRdb to the 5' RACE reads, yields one record per CDR3 protein. The table lists a few hundred thousand distinct CDR3 sequences, around a tenth of them singletons. The sample was also reused in another study, on yellow fever vaccine responses in identical twins.

The sequenced sample consisted of PBMCs. These receptors all stem from a woman aged 18-29 years in good health. Both conserved end residues are part of each CDR3. Each record gives: D gene, J gene, V gene, clone size, CDR3 length, CDR3 DNA, CDR3 protein. A D gene is named only where the DNA matches it firmly. Not every row has a clone size; where given, it reads once, few, many or a size class.

d_gene: TRBD2; j_gene: TRBJ2-2; v_gene: TRBV20-1; abundance: NA; len: 15; CDR3nt: TGCAGTGCTAGCCTAGCGGGGGCGAACACCGGGGAGCTGTTTTTT; CDR3aa: CSASLAGANTGELFF
d_gene: TRBD2; j_gene: TRBJ2-1; v_gene: TRBV9; abundance: many; len: 16; CDR3nt: TGTGCCAGCAGCGAACGGACTAGCGGGGGGGATAATGAGCAGTTCTTC; CDR3aa: CASSERTSGGDNEQFF
d_gene: NA; j_gene: TRBJ2-3; v_gene: TRBV6-4; abundance: many; len: 13; CDR3nt: TGTGCCAGCAGTGAGAGACAGGAAAATACGCAGTATTTT; CDR3aa: CASSERQENTQYF
d_gene: NA; j_gene: TRBJ2-2; v_gene: TRBV7-9; abundance: few; len: 16; CDR3nt: TGTGCCAGCAGCTTAGGCCCGGAATTGAACACCGGGGAGCTGTTTTTT; CDR3aa: CASSLGPELNTGELFF
d_gene: NA; j_gene: TRBJ2-1; v_gene: TRBV9; abundance: few; len: 14; CDR3nt: TGTGCCAGCAAAGGGGGGGGATCCTACAATGAGCAGTTCTTC; CDR3aa: CASKGGGSYNEQFF
d_gene: TRBD1; j_gene: TRBJ1-2; v_gene: TRBV28; abundance: few; len: 16; CDR3nt: TGTGCCAGCACTAAGGGACAGAAGACTACTAACTATGGCTACACCTTC; CDR3aa: CASTKGQKTTNYGYTF
d_gene: TRBD1; j_gene: TRBJ1-5; v_gene: TRBV25-1; abundance: many; len: 17; CDR3nt: TGTGCCAGCAGTGTCGATCGGGGACAGTATAGCAATCAGCCCCAGCATTTT; CDR3aa: CASSVDRGQYSNQPQHF
d_gene: TRBD1; j_gene: TRBJ1-2; v_gene: TRBV20-1; abundance: many; len: 15; CDR3nt: TGCAGTGCTAAAGGGGACAGGGGAGTGCGTGATGGCTACACCTTC; CDR3aa: CSAKGDRGVRDGYTF
d_gene: NA; j_gene: TRBJ2-4; v_gene: TRBV27; abundance: NA; len: 16; CDR3nt: TGTGCCAGCAGTTTGACAGCTCTCCAGACCAAAAACATTCAGTACTTC; CDR3aa: CASSLTALQTKNIQYF
d_gene: TRBD1; j_gene: TRBJ2-3; v_gene: TRBV20-1; abundance: few; len: 14; CDR3nt: TGCAGTGCTCCTTGGGGACAGGGGACAGATACGCAGTATTTT; CDR3aa: CSAPWGQGTDTQYF
d_gene: NA; j_gene: TRBJ2-5; v_gene: TRBV20-1; abundance: NA; len: 13; CDR3nt: TGCAGTGCGCACAGGGGACTCCAAGAGACCCAGTACTTC; CDR3aa: CSAHRGLQETQYF
d_gene: TRBD1; j_gene: TRBJ2-6; v_gene: TRBV28; abundance: many; len: 17; CDR3nt: TGTGCCAGCAGTTTATTTGGACAGGGTTTTGGGGCCAACGTCCTGACTTTC; CDR3aa: CASSLFGQGFGANVLTF
d_gene: NA; j_gene: TRBJ2-7; v_gene: TRBV4-1; abundance: many; len: 18; CDR3nt: TGCGCCAGCAGCCAAGATCTACGCCGGGACCTTAAGAGCTACGAGCAGTACTTC; CDR3aa: CASSQDLRRDLKSYEQYF
d_gene: NA; j_gene: TRBJ1-6; v_gene: TRBV28; abundance: few; len: 14; CDR3nt: TGTGCCAGCAGTTCGGAAGGGGCCAGCTCACCCCTCCACTTT; CDR3aa: CASSSEGASSPLHF
d_gene: TRBD2; j_gene: TRBJ2-3; v_gene: TRBV5-1; abundance: few; len: 13; CDR3nt: TGCGCCAGCGGAGCGGGAGACACAGATACGCAGTATTTT; CDR3aa: CASGAGDTDTQYF
d_gene: NA; j_gene: TRBJ2-1; v_gene: TRBV6-6; abundance: NA; len: 13; CDR3nt: TGTGCCAGCACGGGCAGAGTTTACAATGAGCAGTTCTTC; CDR3aa: CASTGRVYNEQFF
d_gene: TRBD1; j_gene: TRBJ2-7; v_gene: TRBV6-1; abundance: NA; len: 15; CDR3nt: TGTGCCAGCAGTAAAAGGGACAGGGGGCGCCTAGAGCAGTACTTC; CDR3aa: CASSKRDRGRLEQYF
d_gene: NA; j_gene: TRBJ1-1; v_gene: TRBV29-1; abundance: NA; len: 12; CDR3nt: TGCAGTGAACAGGGCTCGGGCACTGAAGCTTTCTTT; CDR3aa: CSEQGSGTEAFF